The entry below describes one T cell receptor (beta chain). Seattle participants joined during active infection and were tracked over time. V trimming: 0 bases; J trimming: 3 bases; junction bases outside the gene matches: 10. Looked up from germline, CDR1 is SGHNT and CDR2 is YYREEE (reference sequence). The CDR3 has 17 residues. Source study methods: Amplification from reference gene primers served as the basis for estimated nucleated cell counts. TCRdb's copy holds only in-frame clones and misses some; the assay was immunoSEQ multiplex PCR. The V and J calls and the clone size are those of that table, but D and trimming were determined from the DNA. This repertoire shows a few hundred thousand clones, 88% found once; its top ten account for approximately 1.6%. The data were obtained in a study of blood T cell repertoires in COVID-19. Overall study: Sites in the United States, Italy and Spain provided acute and convalescent COVID-19 samples. T cells, B-cell-depleted T cells, or PBMCs provided the cDNA or gDNA that served as material.

The specimen was peripheral blood. The TCR was taken from a woman in her 30s with COVID-19, enrolled during active disease. V and J are TRBV5-4 and TRBJ2-3, with 7 bases lining up with TRBD2. The CDR3 region has the DNA TGTGCCAGCAGCTTGGATCGCGGGACTATTCCTACAGATACGCAGTATTTT. Its protein product is CASSLDRGTIPTDTQYF.